This T cell receptor beta chain was identified during a study of regulatory T cells in long-lasting Graves disease. Study outcomes and limitations: Under persistent disease, TRBV28, TRBJ1-2 and TRBJ2-5 were used preferentially. Examination was confined to peripheral blood, excluding thyroid tissue.

Construction of the TCR beta libraries employed iRepertoire HTBI primers in conjunction with Arm-PCR of CDR3 regions. Original processing notes: Detected in the samples were over 55 TRBV and 14 TRBJ segments. A single record per CDR3 protein comes from TCRdb applying MiXCR to the multiplex PCR reads. Clone size and V and J calls follow TCRdb, not the original study. Among under 450,000 distinct CDR3 sequences listed, about 20% were seen once. V shed 2 bases and J shed 3 bases, with 11 bases lying between them. This CDR3 contains 15 residues. Time point meaning: persistent/refractory GD, antithyroid drugs over 5 years with positive TRAb. The TCR library was prepared using RNA isolated from PBMCs. Graves' disease diagnosis used American Thyroid Association guidelines. This clonotype was picked up a small number of times. Its specificity is not known.

Sequencing was performed on peripheral blood mononuclear cells (PBMCs), taken when the disease was refractory, from a patient treated with antithyroid drugs. The source is a female donor with Graves disease. The rearrangement joins TRBV12-3 or TRBV12-4 to TRBJ1-5; D unclear. The CDR3 region has the DNA TGTGCCAGCAGTTTATCGAGGCAGTCCAATCAGCCCCAGCATTTT. Its protein is CASSLSRQSNQPQHF.